This entry is about one T cell receptor beta chain. The sample is drawn from a study of shared clonotypes between healthy human individuals. Trimming removed 5 bases from V and 9 bases from J; junction bases left unmatched: 10. In germline, CDR1 is SGHAT, CDR2 FQNNGV. The CDR3 consists of 16 residues. Profiled with immunoSEQ multiplex PCR; TCRdb holds only in-frame clones, not every one. The sample shows some 580,000 clones, around 97% of them seen only once. The chain combines TRBV11-2 with TRBJ2-1, with 13 bases identical to TRBD2. Sequencing was carried out using naive CD4+ T cells sorted from blood. Indicated subset: CD45RA+ positively selected. The origin of this receptor is a young woman in good health. The CDR3 is CASSPTTSGRIGEQFF. In DNA, the CDR3 is TGTGCCAGCAGCCCTACGACTAGCGGGAGGATAGGTGAGCAGTTCTTC.